Listed below are T cell receptor beta chains from one sample, sequenced in a study of OX40 agonist ivuxolimab in advanced cancers. Assay used: immunoSEQ multiplex PCR; TCRdb lists only in-frame clones, some missing. The sample records tens of thousands of clones, more than 85% being singletons. Sequencing was performed on CD4+ or CD8+ T cells sorted from blood, taken in a trial of the OX40 agonist ivuxolimab. Receptors originate from an adult with an advanced solid tumor such as melanoma, head and neck, liver or kidney cancer. CDR3s include the opening cysteine and the closing phenylalanine or tryptophan. The order of the fields is CDR3 DNA, CDR3 protein, clone size, D gene, V gene, J gene. A D gene is named only where the DNA matches it firmly. Some rows mark clone size as missing; the rest say once, few, many or name a class of expanded clone.

TGTGCCAGCAGTTTCGCAGGGGCTAACACTGAAGCTTTCTTT	CASSFAGANTEAFF	NA	NA	TRBV27	TRBJ1-1
TGTGCCAGCAGCTTTGGGACAGGGGGTAGTGACTATGGCTACACCTTC	CASSFGTGGSDYGYTF	NA	TRBD1	TRBV7-9	TRBJ1-2
TGTGCCAGCAGCTTAGGGGCCCTAGCGGGGGAGGATACGCAGTATTTT	CASSLGALAGEDTQYF	NA	TRBD2	TRBV11-3	TRBJ2-3
TGTGCCAGCAGCCCCCTTGGACAGGTTACACTGGGGAAAGAGACCCAGTACTTC	CASSPLGQVTLGKETQYF	NA	TRBD1	TRBV7-9	TRBJ2-5
TGTGCTAGTGGCCAATATAGCAATCAGCCCCAGCATTTT	CASGQYSNQPQHF	NA	NA	TRBV12-5	TRBJ1-5
TGTGCCAGCAGCCAAGATTCATCGGGCGAGCAGTACTTC	CASSQDSSGEQYF	NA	NA	TRBV7-9	TRBJ2-7
TGCGCCAGCCGGGAGGGATATGACACTGAAGCTTTCTTT	CASREGYDTEAFF	NA	NA	TRBV4-1	TRBJ1-1
TGCGCCAGCAGCTTGGATCTAGCGGGGACGTACGAGCAGTACTTC	CASSLDLAGTYEQYF	NA	TRBD2	TRBV5-1	TRBJ2-7
TGTGCCATCAGTGAGCCTAGCGGGGGCGAAGAGACCCAGTACTTC	CAISEPSGGEETQYF	NA	TRBD2	TRBV10-3	TRBJ2-5
TGTGCCAGCAGTTTTGGGACCGGGACCTCAGGTGGAAACACCATATATTTT	CASSFGTGTSGGNTIYF	NA	NA	TRBV28	TRBJ1-3
TGCGCCAGCAGCCCCGGTCCGACCATATATTTT	CASSPGPTIYF	NA	NA	TRBV4-1	TRBJ1-3
TGTGCCAGCGGGCGGGTGGGCACAGATACGCAGTATTTT	CASGRVGTDTQYF	NA	NA	TRBV6-5	TRBJ2-3
TGTGCCAGCAGCGCGCAGGGTTATGGCTACACCTTC	CASSAQGYGYTF	NA	NA	TRBV9	TRBJ1-2
TGTGCCAGCAGCGTTTCTTTAGCCGGAGAGCAGTACTTC	CASSVSLAGEQYF	NA	NA	TRBV27	TRBJ2-7
TGCAGCGTTGAAATGGGGGACGGGTTTGAAGCTTTCTTT	CSVEMGDGFEAFF	NA	NA	TRBV29-1	TRBJ1-1
TGTGCCACCAGCAGAGATCTCCGGGACAGGGGGTCCGGAACTGAAGCTTTCTTT	CATSRDLRDRGSGTEAFF	NA	TRBD1	TRBV15	TRBJ1-1
TGTGCCAGCAGCGGCACAGGGCCCTATGGCTACACCTTC	CASSGTGPYGYTF	NA	NA	TRBV7-9	TRBJ1-2
TGTGCCAGCAGTTTCGGTGCTAGCGGGGGAGACGAGCAGTACTTC	CASSFGASGGDEQYF	NA	TRBD2	TRBV27	TRBJ2-7
TGTGCCAGTAGTATTTTGGCAGGGAGGTTGGCCACTGAAGCTTTCTTT	CASSILAGRLATEAFF	NA	NA	TRBV19	TRBJ1-1
TGCGCCAGCAGCTTACAGGACAGCCCCTACGAGCAGTACTTC	CASSLQDSPYEQYF	NA	NA	TRBV5-1	TRBJ2-7
TGTGCCAGCAGCGTGGACAGCCTTGGAAACACCATATATTTT	CASSVDSLGNTIYF	NA	NA	TRBV2	TRBJ1-3
TGTGCCAGCAGTTACGTGGGGAACAACAATGAGCAGTTCTTC	CASSYVGNNNEQFF	once	NA	TRBV6-6	TRBJ2-1
TGTGCCAGCATCCTTCTTAGGGTGGGGCAGAGCTCCTACGAGCAGTACTTC	CASILLRVGQSSYEQYF	NA	NA	TRBV11-2	TRBJ2-7
TGTGCCAGCAGCCCATGGGGGATTGCAGAGGGCACTGAAGCTTTCTTT	CASSPWGIAEGTEAFF	NA	NA	TRBV9	TRBJ1-1
TGTGCCAGCCGCAGGGGGCAATCCGGGGAGCTGTTTTTT	CASRRGQSGELFF	NA	TRBD1	TRBV7-6	TRBJ2-2
TGTGCCAGCAGCCAAGACGGTTCGGGAGGGGGAAAAAACATTCAGTACTTC	CASSQDGSGGGKNIQYF	NA	TRBD2	TRBV14	TRBJ2-4
TGTGCCATCAGAGAAACCCGAGGGGTCGCTAGTTCTGGGGCCAACGTCCTGACTTTC	CAIRETRGVASSGANVLTF	NA	NA	TRBV10-3	TRBJ2-6
TGTGCCAGCAAAGGGGAACCCGGGGAGCTGTTTTTT	CASKGEPGELFF	NA	NA	TRBV6-5	TRBJ2-2
TGCAGCGTTGAACTAGCGGGGGTCTACGAGCAGTACTTC	CSVELAGVYEQYF	NA	TRBD2	TRBV29-1	TRBJ2-7
TGTGCCAGCAGCTTGGCAAACGAGCAGTACTTC	CASSLANEQYF	few	NA	TRBV7-2	TRBJ2-7
TGTGCCAGCAGCCCCCGGACAGGGGTGGGGAATTCACCCCTCCACTTT	CASSPRTGVGNSPLHF	NA	TRBD1	TRBV11-2	TRBJ1-6
TGTGCCAGCAGCGGGACAGGGGATGGCTACACCTTC	CASSGTGDGYTF	NA	TRBD1	TRBV9	TRBJ1-2
TGTGCCAGCAGTAGAACAGGGGGCGTCTATGGCTACACCTTC	CASSRTGGVYGYTF	NA	TRBD1	TRBV6-5	TRBJ1-2
TGCGCCAGCAGCTTGACGTGGGCCTCGAATTCATCCCTCCACTTT	CASSLTWASNSSLHF	NA	NA	TRBV5-1	TRBJ1-6
TGTGCCAGCAGTGAGCTGACAGGTCCTCCCTACGAGCAGTACTTC	CASSELTGPPYEQYF	once	NA	TRBV27	TRBJ2-7
TGTGCCAGCAGTCCCCAAATTAGCGGGGGGGCTCTACAGTATTTT	CASSPQISGGALQYF	NA	TRBD2	TRBV27	TRBJ2-3
TGCAGCGTACAGGGGTCCCTAGGCTACGAGCAGTACTTC	CSVQGSLGYEQYF	NA	TRBD1	TRBV29-1	TRBJ2-7
TGTGCCAGCAGCGTAGTGGGGGACCCAGTTTCCTATGGCTACACCTTC	CASSVVGDPVSYGYTF	once	NA	TRBV9	TRBJ1-2
TGCGCCAGCAGCAAGGGACAGGAAAACTACGAGCAGTACTTC	CASSKGQENYEQYF	once	TRBD1	TRBV5-1	TRBJ2-7
TGTGCCAGCGCGACAGGGGGCGGTACTGAAGCTTTCTTT	CASATGGGTEAFF	once	TRBD1	TRBV9	TRBJ1-1
TGTGCCAGCAGCTTAACTCTCAACAATGAGCAGTTCTTC	CASSLTLNNEQFF	NA	NA	TRBV7-9	TRBJ2-1
TGCGCCAGCAGTGATTGGGACAACAACACAGATACGCAGTATTTT	CASSDWDNNTDTQYF	NA	NA	TRBV10-1	TRBJ2-3
TGCGCCAGCAGCCCCTGGCGGGAGTCCTATAATTCACCCCTCCACTTT	CASSPWRESYNSPLHF	NA	NA	TRBV5-1	TRBJ1-6
TGCGCCAGCAGCCCTCCGACAGGACTAGGGACAGATACGCAGTATTTT	CASSPPTGLGTDTQYF	NA	NA	TRBV5-1	TRBJ2-3
TGTGCCAGCAGTGAATGGGGCGGAGATAGCAATCAGCCCCAGCATTTT	CASSEWGGDSNQPQHF	NA	NA	TRBV6-1	TRBJ1-5